This TCR beta chain was captured by sequencing in a study of OX40 agonist ivuxolimab in advanced cancers. As for the study in general: With ivuxolimab, an agonistic anti-OX40 (CD134) antibody, patients were treated.

The germline V gene encodes CDR1 MGHDK and CDR2 SYGVNS. The J segment lost 5 bases and the V segment lost 7 bases, leaving 6 bases of the junction unmatched. This CDR3 has 13 residues. Concerning this clone: Its antigen is currently unknown.

Findings and limits, study-wide: In CD8+ T cells, expanded clones were on average more numerous than in CD4+.

The repertoire was sequenced with immunoSEQ multiplex PCR; TCRdb's copy has only in-frame clones and lacks some. The table has 50,000 to 85,000 clones, around 87% seen once. The chain joins TRBV25-1 to TRBJ2-5, with 8 bases that match TRBD1. Source: CD4+ or CD8+ T cells sorted from blood, taken in a trial of the OX40 agonist ivuxolimab. The TCR was taken from an adult with an advanced solid tumor such as melanoma, head and neck, liver or kidney cancer. The CDR3, as DNA: TGTGCCAGCAAGCGACAGGGGCGGGAGACCCAGTACTTC. Encoded protein: CASKRQGRETQYF.